The clone carrying this TCR beta chain was seen many times. No antigen is known for it. TCRdb recomputed calls from the 5' RACE reads with MiXCR, one row per CDR3 protein. The sample yields fewer than 15,000 distinct CDR3 sequences, roughly 3.3% seen once. This sample stems from a study of spatial heterogeneity in lung cancer. In the study overall: TCR transcript counts in tumor regions correlated strongly with a T cell module score from matched bulk RNA-seq. Notes on the study in general: Tumor T cell coverage was estimated at roughly 7.5% for alpha and around 13% for beta chains. Higher tumor mutation counts went along with higher counts of expanded intratumoral alpha and beta TCRs.

The CDR3 is made up of 14 amino acids. Germline lookup yields CDR1 SGHNT and CDR2 YYREEE (reference sequence). V was clipped by 2 bases and J by 1 base, with 9 bases between them. As for time point: sample taken at primary tumor resection. The cohort: 70 to 85 early-stage, untreated non-small cell lung cancer patients. Unsorted tumor, nontumor lung tissue or cryopreserved PBMC supplied the whole RNA. The sequence was obtained from a male donor with early-stage non-small cell lung cancer. The starting material was lung tumor tissue, obtained at surgery. The gene calls are TRBV5-4 and TRBJ1-1; perhaps TRBD1 as D (5 bases). The CDR3 bases are TGTGCCAGCAGCTTACAGGAAAGGAACACTGAAGCTTTCTTT. Encoded protein: CASSLQERNTEAFF.